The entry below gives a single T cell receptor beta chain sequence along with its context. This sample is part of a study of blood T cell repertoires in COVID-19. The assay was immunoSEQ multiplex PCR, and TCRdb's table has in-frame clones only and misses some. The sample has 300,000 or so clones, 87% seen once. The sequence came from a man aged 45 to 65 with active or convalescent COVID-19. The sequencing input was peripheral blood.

The CDR3 sequence: CASRPQGAANEKLFF. The CDR3 coding sequence is TGCGCCAGCAGGCCACAGGGGGCGGCTAATGAAAAACTGTTTTTT. The chain has TRBV4-1 and TRBJ1-4; 9 positions agree with TRBD1. The V and J ends lost 6 bases and 3 bases, in that order; junction bases with no gene match: 5. The length of the CDR3 is 15 residues. CDR1 is MGHRA and CDR2 is YSYEKL in the germline V gene.